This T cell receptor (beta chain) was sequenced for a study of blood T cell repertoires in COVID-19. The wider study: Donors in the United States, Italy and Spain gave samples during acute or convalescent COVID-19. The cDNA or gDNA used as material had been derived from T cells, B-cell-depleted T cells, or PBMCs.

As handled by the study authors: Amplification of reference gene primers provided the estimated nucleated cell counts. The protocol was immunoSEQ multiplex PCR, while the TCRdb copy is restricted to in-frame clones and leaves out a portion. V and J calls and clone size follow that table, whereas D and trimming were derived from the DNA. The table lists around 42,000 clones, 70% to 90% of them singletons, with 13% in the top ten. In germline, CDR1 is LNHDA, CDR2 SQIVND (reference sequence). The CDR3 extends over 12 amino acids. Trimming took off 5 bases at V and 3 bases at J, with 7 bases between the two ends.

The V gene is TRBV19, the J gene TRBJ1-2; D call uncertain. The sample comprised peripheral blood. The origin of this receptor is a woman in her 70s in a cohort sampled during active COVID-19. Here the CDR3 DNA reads TGTGCCAGTAGTTTGGGAGACTATGGCTACACCTTC. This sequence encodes CASSLGDYGYTF.